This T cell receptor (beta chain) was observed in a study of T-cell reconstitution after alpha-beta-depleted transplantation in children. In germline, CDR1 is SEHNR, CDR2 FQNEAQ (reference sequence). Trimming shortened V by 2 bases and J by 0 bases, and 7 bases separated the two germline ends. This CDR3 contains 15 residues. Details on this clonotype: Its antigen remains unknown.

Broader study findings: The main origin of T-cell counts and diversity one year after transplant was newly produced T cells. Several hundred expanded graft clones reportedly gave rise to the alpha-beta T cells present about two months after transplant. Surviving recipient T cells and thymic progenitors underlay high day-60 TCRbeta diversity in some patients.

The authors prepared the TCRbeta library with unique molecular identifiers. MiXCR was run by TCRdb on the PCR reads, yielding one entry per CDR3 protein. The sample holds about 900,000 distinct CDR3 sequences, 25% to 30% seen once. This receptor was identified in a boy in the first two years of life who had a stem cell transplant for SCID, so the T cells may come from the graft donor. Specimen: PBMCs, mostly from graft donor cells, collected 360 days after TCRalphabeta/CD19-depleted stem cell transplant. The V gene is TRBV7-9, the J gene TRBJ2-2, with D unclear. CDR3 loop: CASSLLIANTGELFF. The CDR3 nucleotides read TGTGCCAGCAGCTTATTGATCGCGAACACCGGGGAGCTGTTTTTT.